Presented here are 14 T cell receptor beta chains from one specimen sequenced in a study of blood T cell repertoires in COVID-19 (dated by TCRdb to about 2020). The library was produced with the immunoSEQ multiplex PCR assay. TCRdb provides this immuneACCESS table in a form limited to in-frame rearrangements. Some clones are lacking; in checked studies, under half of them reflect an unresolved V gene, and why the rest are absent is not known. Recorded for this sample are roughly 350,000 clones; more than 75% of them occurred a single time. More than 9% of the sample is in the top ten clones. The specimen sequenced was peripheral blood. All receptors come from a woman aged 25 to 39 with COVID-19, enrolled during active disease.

The CDR3 coding sequence is TGCGCCAGCAGCTATAAAACAGGGACCACAACTAATGAAAAACTGTTTTTT. Protein: CASSYKTGTTTNEKLFF. This chain links TRBV5-1 with TRBJ1-4, with D perhaps matching TRBD1 (6 bases). Trimming pared 3 bases from V and 0 bases from J, leaving 15 bases between. CDR1 is SGHRS and CDR2 is YFSETQ in the germline V gene. This CDR3 is built from 17 residues.

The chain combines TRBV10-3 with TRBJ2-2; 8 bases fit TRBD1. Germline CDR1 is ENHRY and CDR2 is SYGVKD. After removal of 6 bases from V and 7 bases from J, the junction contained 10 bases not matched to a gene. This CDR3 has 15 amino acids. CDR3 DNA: TGTGCCATCAGAGACTCGACAGGGGCGGGCGGGGAGCTGTTTTTT. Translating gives CAIRDSTGAGGELFF.

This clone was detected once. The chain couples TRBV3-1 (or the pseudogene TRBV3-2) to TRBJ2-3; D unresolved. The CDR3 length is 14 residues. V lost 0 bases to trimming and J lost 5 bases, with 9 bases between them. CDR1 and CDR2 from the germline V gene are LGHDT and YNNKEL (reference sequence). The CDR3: CASSQEMRGDTQYF. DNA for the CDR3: TGTGCCAGCAGCCAAGAGATGAGAGGAGATACGCAGTATTTT.

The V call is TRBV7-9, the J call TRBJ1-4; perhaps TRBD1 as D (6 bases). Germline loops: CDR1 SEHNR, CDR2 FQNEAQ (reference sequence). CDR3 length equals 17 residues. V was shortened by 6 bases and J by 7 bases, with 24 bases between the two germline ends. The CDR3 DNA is TGTGCCAGCAGTCCAGAAAGTCGATGGGGGCAGGGTGAAAAACTGTTTTTT. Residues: CASSPESRWGQGEKLFF. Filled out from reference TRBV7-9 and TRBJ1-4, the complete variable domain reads DTGVSQNPRHKITKRGQNVTFRCDPISEHNRLYWYRQTLGQGPEFLTYFQNEAQLEKSRLLSDRFSAERPKGSFSTLEIQRTEQGDSAMYLCASSPESRWGQGEKLFFGSGTQLSVL.

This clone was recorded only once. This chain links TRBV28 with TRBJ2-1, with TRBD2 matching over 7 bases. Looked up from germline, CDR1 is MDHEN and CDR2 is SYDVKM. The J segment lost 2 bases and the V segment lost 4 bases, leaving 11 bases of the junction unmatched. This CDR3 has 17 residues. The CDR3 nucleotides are TGTGCCAGCAGTTCACCTCTTGCGGGAGTTGCCTACAATGAGCAGTTCTTC. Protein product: CASSSPLAGVAYNEQFF.

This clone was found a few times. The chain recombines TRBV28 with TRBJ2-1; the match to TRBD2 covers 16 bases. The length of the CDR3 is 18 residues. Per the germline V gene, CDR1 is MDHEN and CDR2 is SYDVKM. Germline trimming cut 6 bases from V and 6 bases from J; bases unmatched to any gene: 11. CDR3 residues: CASRGTSGRAKRSNEQFF. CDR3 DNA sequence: TGTGCCAGCAGAGGGACTAGCGGGAGGGCCAAGAGGAGCAATGAGCAGTTCTTC.

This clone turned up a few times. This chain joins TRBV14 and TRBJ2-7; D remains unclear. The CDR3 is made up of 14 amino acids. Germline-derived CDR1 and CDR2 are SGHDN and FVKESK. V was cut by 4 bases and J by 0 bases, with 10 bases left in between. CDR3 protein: CASSPGVSSYEQYF. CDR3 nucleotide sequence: TGTGCCAGCAGCCCAGGTGTTAGCTCCTACGAGCAGTACTTC.

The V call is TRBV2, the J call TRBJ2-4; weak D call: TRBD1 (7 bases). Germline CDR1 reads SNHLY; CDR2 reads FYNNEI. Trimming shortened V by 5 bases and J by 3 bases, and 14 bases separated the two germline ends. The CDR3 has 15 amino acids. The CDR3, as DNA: TGTGCCAGCAGTTCCAGGGGGGTTGACAAAAACATTCAGTACTTC. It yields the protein CASSSRGVDKNIQYF. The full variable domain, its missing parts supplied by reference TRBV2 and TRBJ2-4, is EPEVTQTPSHQVTQMGQEVILRCVPISNHLYFYWYRQILGQKVEFLVSFYNNEISEKSEIFDDQFSVERPDGSNFTLKIRSTKLEDSAMYFCASSSRGVDKNIQYFGAGTRLSVL.

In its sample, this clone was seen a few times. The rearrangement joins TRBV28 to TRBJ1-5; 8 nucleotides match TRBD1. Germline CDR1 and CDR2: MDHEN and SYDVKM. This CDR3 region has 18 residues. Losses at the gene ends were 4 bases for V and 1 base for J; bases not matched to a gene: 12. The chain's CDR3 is CASSSRTGFGLSNQPQHF. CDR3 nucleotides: TGTGCCAGCAGTTCCCGGACAGGGTTTGGGTTGAGCAATCAGCCCCAGCATTTT.

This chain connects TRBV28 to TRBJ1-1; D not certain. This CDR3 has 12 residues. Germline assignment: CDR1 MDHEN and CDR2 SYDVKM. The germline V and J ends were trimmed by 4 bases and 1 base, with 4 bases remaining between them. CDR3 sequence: CASSYGNTEAFF. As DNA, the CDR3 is TGTGCCAGCAGTTACGGGAACACTGAAGCTTTCTTT.

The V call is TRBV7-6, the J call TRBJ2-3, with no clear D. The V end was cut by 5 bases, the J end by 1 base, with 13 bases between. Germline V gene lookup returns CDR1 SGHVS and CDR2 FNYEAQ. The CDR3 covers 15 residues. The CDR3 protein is CASSPRVLGTDTQYF. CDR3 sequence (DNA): TGTGCCAGCAGCCCTCGGGTGCTAGGCACAGATACGCAGTATTTT.

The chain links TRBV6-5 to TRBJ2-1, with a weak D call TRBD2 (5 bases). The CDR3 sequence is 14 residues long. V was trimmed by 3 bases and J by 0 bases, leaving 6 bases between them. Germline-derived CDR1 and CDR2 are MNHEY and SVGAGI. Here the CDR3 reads CASSYGSSYNEQFF. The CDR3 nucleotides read TGTGCCAGCAGTTATGGGAGCTCCTACAATGAGCAGTTCTTC.

The CDR3 sequence is CASSTQNDGGSTDTQYF. Written as DNA, the CDR3 is TGTGCCAGCAGCACCCAAAACGACGGGGGAAGCACAGATACGCAGTATTTT. This chain joins TRBV7-9 and TRBJ2-3; D possibly corresponds to TRBD2 (6 bases). The CDR3 sequence is 17 residues long. Germline CDR1 reads SEHNR; CDR2 reads FQNEAQ (reference sequence). The V and J ends lost 5 bases and 0 bases respectively, with 18 bases between them.

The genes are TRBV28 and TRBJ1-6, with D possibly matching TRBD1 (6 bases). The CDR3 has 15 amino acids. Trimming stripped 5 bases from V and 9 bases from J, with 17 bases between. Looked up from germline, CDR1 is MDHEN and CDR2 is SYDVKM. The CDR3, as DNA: TGTGCCAGCAGTCCAGAGGGGGTTGGTCTTTCACCCCTCCACTTT. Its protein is CASSPEGVGLSPLHF. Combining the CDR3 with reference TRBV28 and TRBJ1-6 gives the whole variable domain DVKVTQSSRYLVKRTGEKVFLECVQDMDHENMFWYRQDPGLGLRLIYFSYDVKMKEKGDIPEGYSVSREKKERFSLILESASTNQTSMYLCASSPEGVGLSPLHFGNGTRLTVT.